Listed below are T cell receptor beta chains from one sample, sequenced in a study of vaccination effects on CD4 cells after COVID-19. Their recognized antigens are unknown. The assay was immunoSEQ multiplex PCR, and TCRdb's table has in-frame clones only and misses some. This sample carries tens of thousands of clones, roughly 74% of them seen once, and the ten largest clones take 1.5% to 2%. The sample here was CD4+ T cells from PBMCs cultured with HCoV-229E spike peptides, taken before COVID-19 vaccination. The source of these receptors is a human donor who received a COVID-19 vaccine. The CDR3 runs from the conserved cysteine through the conserved F or W. A D gene is named only where the DNA matches it firmly. Expanded clones are given a class, and other clones once, few, many or no size at all.

V: TRBV2
J: TRBJ1-5
D: -
size: -
CDR3: CASGSQGYQPQHF
DNA: TGTGCCAGCGGTTCACAGGGTTATCAGCCCCAGCATTTT

V: TRBV18
J: TRBJ1-2
D: -
size: -
CDR3: CASSPLDNYGYTF
DNA: TGTGCCAGCTCACCACTGGATAACTATGGCTACACCTTC

V: TRBV6-6
J: TRBJ1-2
D: -
size: -
CDR3: CASTNREDNYGYTF
DNA: TGTGCCAGCACCAACCGGGAGGATAACTATGGCTACACCTTC

V: TRBV19
J: TRBJ2-3
D: TRBD2
size: -
CDR3: CASRTSGSTDTQYF
DNA: TGTGCCAGTAGAACTAGCGGTAGCACAGATACGCAGTATTTT

V: TRBV5-1
J: TRBJ2-3
D: TRBD2
size: once
CDR3: CASSSERGTDTQYF
DNA: TGCGCCAGCAGCTCTGAGCGGGGGACAGATACGCAGTATTTT

V: TRBV9
J: TRBJ2-3
D: -
size: -
CDR3: CASSGSGPHTDTQYF
DNA: TGTGCCAGCAGCGGGTCCGGGCCCCACACAGATACGCAGTATTTT

V: TRBV28
J: TRBJ1-2
D: -
size: -
CDR3: CASSLGTYGYTF
DNA: TGTGCCAGCAGCTTGGGGACCTATGGCTACACCTTC

V: TRBV7-8
J: TRBJ1-6
D: TRBD1
size: -
CDR3: CASSSTGTGANSPLHF
DNA: TGTGCCAGCAGCTCGACCGGGACAGGGGCCAATTCACCCCTCCACTTT

V: TRBV4-1
J: TRBJ1-2
D: -
size: -
CDR3: CASSQERYGYTF
DNA: TGCGCCAGCAGCCAAGAACGTTATGGCTACACCTTC

V: TRBV4-1
J: TRBJ1-6
D: -
size: -
CDR3: CASSQFDGGALHF
DNA: TGCGCCAGCAGCCAATTCGACGGGGGGGCCCTCCACTTT

V: TRBV6-5
J: TRBJ1-4
D: TRBD1
size: -
CDR3: CASRTPGQTEKLFF
DNA: TGTGCCAGCAGAACCCCGGGACAGACAGAAAAACTGTTTTTT

V: TRBV27
J: TRBJ1-6
D: -
size: -
CDR3: CASSLVNSGWALHF
DNA: TGTGCCAGCAGTTTGGTTAATTCGGGGTGGGCCCTCCACTTT

V: TRBV24-1
J: TRBJ2-5
D: -
size: -
CDR3: CATSDTKPSQETQYF
DNA: TGTGCCACCAGTGACACAAAACCAAGCCAAGAGACCCAGTACTTC

V: TRBV5-1
J: TRBJ1-1
D: -
size: -
CDR3: CASSLDGWATEAFF
DNA: TGCGCCAGCAGCCTCGACGGGTGGGCCACTGAAGCTTTCTTT

V: TRBV24-1
J: TRBJ2-5
D: -
size: -
CDR3: CATSGTGFGETQYF
DNA: TGTGCCACCAGTGGAACAGGGTTCGGAGAGACCCAGTACTTC

V: TRBV7-2
J: TRBJ2-5
D: TRBD2
size: -
CDR3: CASSLVLAGAAGEQETQYF
DNA: TGTGCCAGCAGCTTAGTACTAGCGGGGGCCGCGGGGGAACAAGAGACCCAGTACTTC

V: TRBV19
J: TRBJ1-3
D: -
size: -
CDR3: CASSARGTNSGNTIYF
DNA: TGTGCCAGTAGTGCAAGAGGGACAAACTCTGGAAACACCATATATTTT

V: TRBV6-4
J: TRBJ1-6
D: TRBD1
size: once
CDR3: CASSERQGGSPLHF
DNA: TGTGCCAGCAGTGAAAGACAGGGTGGGTCACCCCTCCACTTT

V: TRBV6-2/TRBV6-3
J: TRBJ2-2
D: TRBD1
size: -
CDR3: CASSPRTGKSGELFF
DNA: TGTGCCAGCAGCCCGCGGACAGGGAAGTCCGGGGAGCTGTTTTTT

V: TRBV19
J: TRBJ2-2
D: TRBD1
size: few
CDR3: CASSIDRRDREAGELFF
DNA: TGTGCCAGTAGTATAGATCGAAGGGACAGGGAGGCCGGGGAGCTGTTTTTT

V: TRBV29-1
J: TRBJ2-3
D: TRBD1
size: -
CDR3: CSFGPGGFTDTQYF
DNA: TGCAGCTTTGGCCCAGGGGGTTTCACAGATACGCAGTATTTT

V: TRBV6-5
J: TRBJ1-1
D: -
size: -
CDR3: CASGRTNTEAFF
DNA: TGTGCCAGCGGGCGGACGAACACTGAAGCTTTCTTT

V: TRBV6-5
J: TRBJ1-5
D: TRBD1
size: -
CDR3: CASRKQGAGDQPQHF
DNA: TGTGCCAGCAGAAAACAGGGGGCGGGAGATCAGCCCCAGCATTTT

V: TRBV6-5
J: TRBJ1-1
D: -
size: -
CDR3: CASSYSTGDTEAFF
DNA: TGTGCCAGCAGTTACTCGACAGGAGACACTGAAGCTTTCTTT

V: TRBV5-1
J: TRBJ2-6
D: -
size: few
CDR3: CASSLASGANVLTF
DNA: TGCGCCAGCAGCTTAGCCTCTGGGGCCAACGTCCTGACTTTC

V: TRBV6-1
J: TRBJ1-5
D: -
size: -
CDR3: CASSESGSKQPQHF
DNA: TGTGCCAGCAGTGAATCAGGGTCCAAGCAGCCCCAGCATTTT

V: TRBV2
J: TRBJ1-4
D: -
size: -
CDR3: CASSDRGTPEEKLFF
DNA: TGTGCCAGCAGTGATCGGGGGACGCCTGAGGAAAAACTGTTTTTT

V: TRBV7-2
J: TRBJ2-2
D: -
size: -
CDR3: CASSLVPGTGELFF
DNA: TGTGCCAGCAGCTTAGTCCCGGGCACCGGGGAGCTGTTTTTT

V: TRBV18
J: TRBJ2-5
D: TRBD1
size: -
CDR3: CASSLGQGVQETQYF
DNA: TGTGCCAGCTCACTGGGACAGGGCGTCCAAGAGACCCAGTACTTC

V: TRBV30
J: TRBJ1-6
D: TRBD1
size: -
CDR3: CAWNRQGTNSPLHF
DNA: TGTGCCTGGAATAGACAGGGGACCAATTCACCCCTCCACTTT

V: TRBV13
J: TRBJ2-2
D: TRBD1
size: -
CDR3: CASSSQRTGNTGELFF
DNA: TGTGCCAGCAGCTCCCAGAGGACAGGGAACACCGGGGAGCTGTTTTTT

V: TRBV9
J: TRBJ1-1
D: -
size: -
CDR3: CASSPQVGGTEAFF
DNA: TGTGCCAGCAGCCCCCAGGTGGGGGGGACTGAAGCTTTCTTT

V: TRBV3-1/TRBV3-2
J: TRBJ1-4
D: -
size: -
CDR3: CASSPYTGIEKLFF
DNA: TGTGCCAGCAGCCCGTACACAGGGATCGAAAAACTGTTTTTT

V: TRBV6-6
J: TRBJ1-2
D: -
size: -
CDR3: CASRMDLNYGYTF
DNA: TGTGCCAGCAGGATGGACCTAAACTATGGCTACACCTTC

V: TRBV7-9
J: TRBJ1-1
D: -
size: -
CDR3: CASSLGHPNTEAFF
DNA: TGTGCCAGCAGCCTAGGACACCCGAACACTGAAGCTTTCTTT

V: TRBV20-1
J: TRBJ2-5
D: TRBD2
size: -
CDR3: CSASWRLAGAPMPTQYF
DNA: TGCAGTGCTAGTTGGCGACTAGCGGGGGCCCCAATGCCGACCCAGTACTTC

V: TRBV27
J: TRBJ1-6
D: TRBD1
size: -
CDR3: CASRGTGSSYNSPLHF
DNA: TGTGCCAGCAGAGGGACAGGGAGCTCCTATAATTCACCCCTCCACTTT

V: TRBV24-1
J: TRBJ2-1
D: -
size: few
CDR3: CATSDYDNEQFF
DNA: TGTGCCACCAGTGATTATGACAATGAGCAGTTCTTC

V: TRBV6-6
J: TRBJ2-2
D: -
size: -
CDR3: CASSTWFSLNTGELFF
DNA: TGTGCCAGCAGTACGTGGTTCTCGTTGAACACCGGGGAGCTGTTTTTT

V: TRBV7-8
J: TRBJ2-1
D: -
size: -
CDR3: CASSPPLWNEQFF
DNA: TGTGCCAGCAGCCCCCCGTTATGGAATGAGCAGTTCTTC

V: TRBV18
J: TRBJ1-1
D: -
size: -
CDR3: CASSPVRQGTEAFF
DNA: TGTGCCAGCTCACCAGTCCGGCAGGGAACTGAAGCTTTCTTT

V: TRBV18
J: TRBJ2-5
D: -
size: -
CDR3: CASSQGGLRREAQYF
DNA: TGTGCCAGCTCACAAGGAGGTTTGAGAAGAGAGGCCCAGTACTTC

V: TRBV28
J: TRBJ1-4
D: -
size: -
CDR3: CASSTQGSGNEKLFF
DNA: TGTGCCAGCAGTACCCAGGGGTCGGGTAATGAAAAACTGTTTTTT

V: TRBV6-4
J: TRBJ1-1
D: TRBD1
size: few
CDR3: CASSFTGDTEAFF
DNA: TGTGCCAGCAGTTTTACAGGGGACACTGAAGCTTTCTTT

V: TRBV5-1
J: TRBJ1-2
D: -
size: -
CDR3: CASSFGSTGGLYGYTF
DNA: TGCGCCAGCAGCTTCGGGTCGACAGGAGGGTTATATGGCTACACCTTC

V: TRBV6-5
J: TRBJ2-2
D: -
size: -
CDR3: CATRRGASGELFF
DNA: TGTGCCACCCGACGGGGGGCATCCGGGGAGCTGTTTTTT